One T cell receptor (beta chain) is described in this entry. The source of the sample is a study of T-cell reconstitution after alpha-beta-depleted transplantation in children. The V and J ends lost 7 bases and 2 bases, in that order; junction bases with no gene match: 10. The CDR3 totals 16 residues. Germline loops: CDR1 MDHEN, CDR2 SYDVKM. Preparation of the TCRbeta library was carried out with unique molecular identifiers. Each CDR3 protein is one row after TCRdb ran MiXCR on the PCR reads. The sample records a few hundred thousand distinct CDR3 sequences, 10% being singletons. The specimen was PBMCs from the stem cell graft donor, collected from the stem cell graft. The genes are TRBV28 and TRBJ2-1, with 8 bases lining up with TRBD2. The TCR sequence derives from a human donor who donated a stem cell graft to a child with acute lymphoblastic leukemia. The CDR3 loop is CASTQFNGGAYNEQFF. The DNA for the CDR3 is TGTGCCAGCACCCAGTTCAACGGGGGGGCCTACAATGAGCAGTTCTTC.